These 30 T cell receptor beta chains originate from one sample sequenced in a study of CD8 T cells in ankylosing spondylitis. TCRdb independently ran MiXCR on the 5' RACE reads; one entry per CDR3 protein. The sample shows under 300,000 distinct CDR3 sequences, under 20% of them seen only once. The specimen was blood, either unsorted or a sorted T cell fraction (not recorded which). All receptors come from a male donor with ankylosing spondylitis or in good health (not recorded which).

This clonotype has a handful of counts. The chain couples TRBV5-1 to TRBJ2-6; D is undetermined. Trimming cost V 6 bases and J 2 bases, with 9 bases left between them. CDR3 length: 14 amino acids. The V gene's germline CDR1 is SGHRS and CDR2 YFSETQ. CDR3 amino acids: CASTLGAGANVLTF. CDR3 coding DNA: TGCGCCAGCACGTTGGGCGCTGGGGCCAACGTCCTGACTTTC.

The V and J genes are TRBV7-4 and TRBJ2-7; TRBD1 matches at 11 bases. The V gene's germline CDR1 is SGHVT and CDR2 SQSDAQ. The CDR3 is 16 amino acids. V shed 4 bases and J 3 bases; nucleotides not matched to a gene: 8. CDR3: CASSYSTGTGGYEQYF. The CDR3 nucleotides read TGTGCCAGCAGCTACAGTACCGGGACAGGGGGCTACGAGCAGTACTTC.

This chain joins TRBV12-3 or TRBV12-4 and TRBJ2-2; 7 bases align to TRBD2. This CDR3 is 17 amino acids long. The V segment lost 3 bases and the J segment 0 bases; nucleotides outside the gene matches: 7. The CDR3 loop reads CASSFLTSATNTGELFF. The CDR3 DNA is TGTGCCAGCAGTTTCCTCACTAGCGCCACGAACACCGGGGAGCTGTTTTTT.

V and J are TRBV4-1 and TRBJ2-1, with 7 bases that match TRBD2. The V segment lost 4 bases and the J segment 9 bases; nucleotides outside the gene matches: 12. From germline, CDR1 is MGHRA and CDR2 YSYEKL. This CDR3 is built from 15 residues. In nucleotides, the CDR3 is TGCGCCAGCAGCCCGTGGGCGGGAGCCCTCGGTGAGCAGTTCTTC. Translation: CASSPWAGALGEQFF.

The V gene is TRBV7-8, the J gene TRBJ2-1, with 7 bases fitting TRBD1. Trimming at V came to 1 base and at J to 3 bases, leaving 3 bases not matched to a gene. There are 15 residues in the CDR3. Germline V gene lookup returns CDR1 SGHVS and CDR2 FQNEAQ. The DNA of the CDR3 is TGTGCCAGCAGCTTAGTAGGGGGCCACTACAATGAGCAGTTCTTC. Translating gives CASSLVGGHYNEQFF.

The chain links TRBV20-1 to TRBJ2-2; 8 bases align to TRBD2. Germline V gene data show CDR1 as DFQATT and CDR2 as SNEGSKA (reference sequence). Trimming removed 1 base from V and 5 bases from J; junction bases left unmatched: 6. The CDR3 sequence is 15 residues long. This chain's CDR3 is CSARAGGRRTGELFF. In DNA form, the CDR3 reads TGCAGTGCTAGAGCTGGCGGGAGGAGGACCGGGGAGCTGTTTTTT.

This clonotype was counted ten times or more. The chain uses TRBV4-1 and TRBJ2-1; possibly TRBD1 or TRBD2 for D (6 bases each). Germline V gene data show CDR1 as MGHRA and CDR2 as YSYEKL. Trimming left V 5 bases short and J 1 base short, with 15 bases between. The CDR3 spans 16 residues. The chain's CDR3 is CASSTRQEGSYNEQFF. CDR3 nucleotide sequence: TGCGCCAGCAGCACTCGACAGGAGGGGTCCTACAATGAGCAGTTCTTC.

The chain links TRBV5-1 to TRBJ2-5; TRBD1 matches 11 bases. There are 19 residues in the CDR3. The ends lost 4 bases at V and 1 base at J; junction bases unmatched: 15. Germline V lookup: CDR1 SGHRS, CDR2 YFSETQ. The CDR3 spells CASSDWTGGLSVVQETQYF. In DNA, the CDR3 is TGCGCCAGCAGCGACTGGACAGGGGGCTTGTCTGTGGTCCAAGAGACCCAGTACTTC.

The chain is built from TRBV11-1 and TRBJ2-7; 13 nucleotides line up with TRBD2. The CDR3 has 16 residues. V shed 0 bases and J 3 bases; nucleotides not matched to a gene: 2. The V gene's germline CDR1 is SGHAT and CDR2 FQDESV (reference sequence). CDR3 amino acids: CASSLAGTSGIYEQYF. CDR3 nucleotides: TGTGCCAGCAGCTTAGCGGGGACTAGCGGGATCTACGAGCAGTACTTC.

This clonotype has a handful of counts. The chain employs TRBV6-5 and TRBJ2-1; 13 positions match TRBD2. V trimming: 0 bases; J trimming: 8 bases; junction bases outside the gene matches: 7. CDR1 MNHEY and CDR2 SVGAGI come from the germline V gene. This CDR3 is built from 17 residues. CDR3 residues: CASSYSPLAGGNDEQFF. Written as DNA, the CDR3 is TGTGCCAGCAGTTACTCGCCACTAGCGGGAGGGAACGATGAGCAGTTCTTC.

This clonotype was detected ten times or more. V and J are TRBV29-1 and TRBJ2-7; D gene unclear. This CDR3 is 12 amino acids long. The germline gives CDR1 SQVTM, CDR2 ANQGSEA. V was trimmed by 3 bases and J by 6 bases, leaving 12 bases between them. The CDR3 coding sequence is TGCAGCGTTGATAGCCCTTCGGCCGAGCAGTACTTC. Its translation is CSVDSPSAEQYF.

The CDR3 is CAMSPRTSWGDTQYF. CDR3 sequence (DNA): TGTGCCATGAGCCCCCGGACCTCTTGGGGAGATACGCAGTATTTT. The chain employs TRBV5-5 and TRBJ2-3; D is uncertain. From germline, CDR1 is SGHKS and CDR2 YYEKEE (reference sequence). The V end lost 9 bases, the J end lost 5 bases, and 22 bases lay between the germline ends. The CDR3 runs 15 residues.

The chain recombines TRBV12-3 or TRBV12-4 with TRBJ2-3; D not certain. V gave up 7 bases and J gave up 4 bases, with 12 bases separating them. The CDR3 is 13 amino acids. CDR3 residues: CASTPGPADTQYF. The DNA of the CDR3 is TGTGCCAGCACCCCCGGCCCAGCAGATACGCAGTATTTT.

This clonotype was seen more than once but under ten times. V gene TRBV27 combines with J gene TRBJ2-7; 9 bases are a match to TRBD1. The CDR3 runs 14 residues. The germline gives CDR1 MNHEY, CDR2 SMNVEV (reference sequence). V was pared by 2 bases and J by 6 bases, with 5 bases of the junction left unmatched. The CDR3 reads CASSLMGQGPEQYF. The CDR3 DNA sequence: TGTGCCAGCAGTTTAATGGGACAGGGTCCCGAGCAGTACTTC.

The CDR3 nucleotides read TGTGCCAGCAGCTTGTCTCCGGGACAGGGGTACAATGAGCAGTTCTTC. This gives the protein CASSLSPGQGYNEQFF. The chain is built from TRBV27 and TRBJ2-1; 10 bases agree with TRBD1. Germline V gene data show CDR1 as MNHEY and CDR2 as SMNVEV (reference sequence). The CDR3 has 16 amino acids. V was pared by 6 bases and J by 4 bases, with 9 bases of the junction left unmatched.

The V call is TRBV12-3 or TRBV12-4, the J call TRBJ2-1, with 10 nucleotides matching TRBD2. V shed 7 bases, J shed 8 bases, and the junction held 8 bases outside the gene matches. This CDR3 comprises 14 residues. Here the CDR3 DNA reads TGTGCCAGCAAAATCCTAGCGGGAGACCATGAGCAGTTCTTC. Amino acids: CASKILAGDHEQFF.

This rearrangement joins TRBV15 to TRBJ1-1; D gene unclear. Germline assignment: CDR1 LNHNV and CDR2 YYDKDF (reference sequence). The V and J ends lost 5 bases and 2 bases respectively, with 12 bases between them. This CDR3 contains 14 residues. CDR3 residues: CATSWSSPNTEAFF. The CDR3 coding sequence is TGTGCCACCAGCTGGTCTAGTCCTAACACTGAAGCTTTCTTT.

The chain employs TRBV7-9 and TRBJ1-1; D not certain. The V end lost 7 bases, the J end lost 3 bases, and 18 bases lay between the germline ends. Germline V lookup: CDR1 SEHNR, CDR2 FQNEAQ (reference sequence). CDR3 length equals 15 residues. CDR3 region: CASTFGWERDTEAFF. The CDR3 region has the DNA TGTGCCAGCACGTTTGGGTGGGAGCGGGACACTGAAGCTTTCTTT.

This clonotype showed up just a few times. The chain recombines TRBV7-9 with TRBJ2-1; 13 bases agree with TRBD2. The CDR3 contains 17 residues. CDR1 is SEHNR and CDR2 is FQNEAQ in the germline V gene (reference sequence). The J segment lost 4 bases and the V segment lost 0 bases, leaving 3 bases of the junction unmatched. CDR3 bases: TGTGCCAGCAGCTTAGCATCGGGACTAGCGGGATACAATGAGCAGTTCTTC. This codes for CASSLASGLAGYNEQFF.

This clonotype has more than one count but fewer than ten. The chain links TRBV19 to TRBJ2-1; 8 positions match TRBD2. The CDR3 is 14 residues long. The ends lost 0 bases at V and 15 bases at J; junction bases unmatched: 10. Germline assignment: CDR1 LNHDA and CDR2 SQIVND (reference sequence). CDR3 loop: CASSIDGRAISLFF. CDR3 nucleotide sequence: TGTGCCAGTAGTATAGACGGGAGGGCCATATCTCTGTTCTTC.

This chain connects TRBV9 to TRBJ1-5; a possible D gene is TRBD1 (5 bases). The CDR3 is 14 amino acids. Trimming pared 10 bases from V and 3 bases from J, leaving 17 bases between. Germline V gene lookup returns CDR1 SGDLS and CDR2 YYNGEE. The CDR3, as DNA: TGTGCCGGAGGGAGGACAAGCAACAATCAGCCCCAGCATTTT. It is translated as CAGGRTSNNQPQHF.

This clonotype was seen a handful of times. The gene calls are TRBV29-1 and TRBJ2-1, with D hard to call. The V end was cut by 7 bases, the J end by 5 bases, with 21 bases between. The length of the CDR3 is 15 residues. The germline gives CDR1 SQVTM, CDR2 ANQGSEA. The CDR3 is CSAQAGSALDNEQFF. The CDR3, as DNA: TGCAGCGCCCAGGCCGGCTCAGCCCTTGACAATGAGCAGTTCTTC.

This clonotype was counted ten times or more. The rearrangement uses TRBV4-1 and TRBJ1-5; D not certain. The ends were cut back, 0 bases at V and 5 bases at J, with 11 bases in the middle. CDR1 is MGHRA and CDR2 is YSYEKL in the germline V gene. This CDR3 region has 15 residues. The CDR3 nucleotides are TGCGCCAGCAGCCAAGATAGGAGAGTAGATCAGCCCCAGCATTTT. Translation gives CASSQDRRVDQPQHF.

This clonotype was seen more than once but under ten times. The genes are TRBV6-6 and TRBJ1-2; TRBD1 matches 8 bases. This CDR3 spans 13 amino acids. The germline gives CDR1 MNHNY, CDR2 SVGAGI (reference sequence). V lost 2 bases and J lost 8; bases outside the gene matches: 4. CDR3 in DNA: TGTGCCAGCAGTTACCAGACAGGGGAGGGCTACACCTTC. Translated, it gives CASSYQTGEGYTF.

This clonotype was seen a handful of times. This chain links TRBV29-1 with TRBJ2-1; no clear D. This CDR3 is built from 11 residues. With 7 bases removed from V and 4 bases from J, the gap between germline ends came to 8 bases. CDR1 is SQVTM, CDR2 ANQGSEA, per germline. The CDR3 DNA reads TGCAGCGCATTTGCGTACAATGAGCAGTTCTTC. Translation gives CSAFAYNEQFF.

The sample holds a few counts of this clonotype. This sequence joins TRBV9 and TRBJ2-1; TRBD1 matches at 12 bases. V gave up 4 bases and J gave up 10 bases; unmatched junction bases: 9. The germline V gene has CDR1 SGDLS and CDR2 YYNGEE. The CDR3 contains 15 residues. CDR3 coding DNA: TGTGCCAGCAGCTTAACCGGGACAGGGGGCAACGAGCAGTTCTTC. It specifies CASSLTGTGGNEQFF.

The genes are TRBV12-3 or TRBV12-4 and TRBJ2-1; 7 bases align to TRBD2. V lost 5 bases to trimming and J lost 4 bases; unmatched junction nucleotides: 8. This CDR3 is built from 15 residues. The DNA for the CDR3 is TGTGCCAGCAGTGGCCGGGACTACAATTACAATGAGCAGTTCTTC. This codes for CASSGRDYNYNEQFF.

This clonotype was seen only a few times. The chain carries TRBV5-1 and TRBJ2-7; tentative D call: TRBD1 (6 bases). CDR1 is SGHRS and CDR2 is YFSETQ in the germline V gene. The V end lost 0 bases, the J end lost 6 bases, and 10 bases lay between the germline ends. This CDR3 region has 13 residues. This CDR3 is CASSLDTGSEQYF. CDR3 nucleotides: TGCGCCAGCAGCTTGGACACAGGGAGCGAGCAGTACTTC.

The rearrangement joins TRBV4-2 to TRBJ2-2; 8 nucleotides align to TRBD2. Losses at the gene ends were 3 bases for V and 6 bases for J; bases not matched to a gene: 9. Germline CDR1 is LGHNA and CDR2 is YNFKEQ. This CDR3 region has 16 residues. CDR3 amino acids: CASSQSPGLGPGELFF. The DNA for the CDR3 is TGTGCCAGCAGCCAGTCCCCGGGACTAGGACCCGGGGAGCTGTTTTTT.

This rearrangement joins TRBV12-3 or TRBV12-4 to TRBJ1-5; 8 bases line up with TRBD1. Unmatched junction bases numbered 6, after V lost 2 bases and J lost 6 bases. The CDR3 spans 15 residues. The CDR3 DNA reads as TGTGCCAGCAGTTTACAGGGGGCGCGGGTTCAGCCCCAGCATTTT. Protein product: CASSLQGARVQPQHF.